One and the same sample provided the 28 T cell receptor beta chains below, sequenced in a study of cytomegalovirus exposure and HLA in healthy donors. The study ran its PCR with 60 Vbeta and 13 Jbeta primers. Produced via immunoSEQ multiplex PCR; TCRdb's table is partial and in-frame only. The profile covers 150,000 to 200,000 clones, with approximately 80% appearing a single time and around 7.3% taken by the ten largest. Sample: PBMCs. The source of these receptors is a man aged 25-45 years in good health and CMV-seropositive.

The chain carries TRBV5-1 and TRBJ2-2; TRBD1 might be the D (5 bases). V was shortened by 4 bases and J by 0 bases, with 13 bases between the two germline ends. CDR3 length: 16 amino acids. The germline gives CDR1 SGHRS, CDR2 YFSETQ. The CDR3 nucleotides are TGCGCCAGCAGCATCAATCAGGGCTCGAACACCGGGGAGCTGTTTTTT. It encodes CASSINQGSNTGELFF.

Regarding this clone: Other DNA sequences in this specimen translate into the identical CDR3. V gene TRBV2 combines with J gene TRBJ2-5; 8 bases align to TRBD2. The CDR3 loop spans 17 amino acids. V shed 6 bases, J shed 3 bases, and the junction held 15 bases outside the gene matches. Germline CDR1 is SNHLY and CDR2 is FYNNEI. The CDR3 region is CASSTILAEGGKETQYF. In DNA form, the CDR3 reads TGTGCCAGCAGCACAATACTAGCGGAGGGGGGTAAAGAGACCCAGTACTTC.

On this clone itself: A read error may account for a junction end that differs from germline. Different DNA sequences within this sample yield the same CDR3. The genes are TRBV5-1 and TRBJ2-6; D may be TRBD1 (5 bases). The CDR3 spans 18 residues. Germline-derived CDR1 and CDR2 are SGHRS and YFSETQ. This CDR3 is CASSLPYPIDSGANVLTF. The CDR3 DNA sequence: TGCGCCAGCAGCTTGCCCTACCCGATAGACTCTGGGGCCAACGTCCTGACCTTC.

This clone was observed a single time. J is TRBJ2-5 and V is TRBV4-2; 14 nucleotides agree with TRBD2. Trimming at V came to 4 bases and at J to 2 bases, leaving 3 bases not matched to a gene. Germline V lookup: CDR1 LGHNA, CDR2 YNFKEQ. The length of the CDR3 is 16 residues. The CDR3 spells CASSPRLAGGQETQYF. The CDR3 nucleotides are TGTGCCAGCAGCCCCCGACTAGCGGGGGGGCAAGAGACCCAGTACTTC.

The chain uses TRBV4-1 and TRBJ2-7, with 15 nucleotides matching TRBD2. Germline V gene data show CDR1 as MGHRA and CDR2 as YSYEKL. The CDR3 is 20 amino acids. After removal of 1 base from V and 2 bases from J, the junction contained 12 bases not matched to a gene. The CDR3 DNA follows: TGCGCCAGCAGCCAAGTCAGAGGAGGACTAGCGGGAGGGAGCACCTACGAGCAGTACTTC. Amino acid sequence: CASSQVRGGLAGGSTYEQYF.

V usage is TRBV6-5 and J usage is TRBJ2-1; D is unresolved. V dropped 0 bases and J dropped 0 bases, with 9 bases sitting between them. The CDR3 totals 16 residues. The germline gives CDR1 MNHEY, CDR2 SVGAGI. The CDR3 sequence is CASSYSGLGSYNEQFF. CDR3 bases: TGTGCCAGCAGTTACTCTGGGCTGGGCTCCTACAATGAGCAGTTCTTC.

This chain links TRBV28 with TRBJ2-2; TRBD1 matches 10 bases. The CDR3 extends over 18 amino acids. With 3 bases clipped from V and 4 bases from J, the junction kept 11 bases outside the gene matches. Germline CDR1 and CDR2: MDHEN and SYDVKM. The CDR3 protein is CASSLLTGTGDFTGELFF. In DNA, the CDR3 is TGTGCCAGCAGTTTGTTGACCGGGACAGGGGATTTCACCGGGGAGCTGTTTTTT.

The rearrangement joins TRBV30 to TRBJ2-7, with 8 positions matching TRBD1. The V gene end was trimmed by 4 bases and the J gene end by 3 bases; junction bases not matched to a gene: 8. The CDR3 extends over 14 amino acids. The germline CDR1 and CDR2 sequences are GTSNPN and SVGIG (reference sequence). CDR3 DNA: TGTGCCTGGACCGCAGGGGGCCAGGGCTACGAGCAGTACTTC. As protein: CAWTAGGQGYEQYF.

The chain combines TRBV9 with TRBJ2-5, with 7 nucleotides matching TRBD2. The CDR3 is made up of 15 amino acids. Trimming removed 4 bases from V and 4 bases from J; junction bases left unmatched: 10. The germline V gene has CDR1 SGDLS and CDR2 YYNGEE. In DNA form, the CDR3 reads TGTGCCAGCAGCCTTAGACTAGCCCCTGGAGAGACCCAGTACTTC. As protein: CASSLRLAPGETQYF.

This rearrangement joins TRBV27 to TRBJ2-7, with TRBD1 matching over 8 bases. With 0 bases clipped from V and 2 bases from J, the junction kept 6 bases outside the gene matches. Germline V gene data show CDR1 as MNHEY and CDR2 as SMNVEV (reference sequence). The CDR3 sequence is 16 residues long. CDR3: CASSLSFQGAAYEQYF. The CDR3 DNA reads TGTGCCAGCAGTTTATCGTTTCAGGGGGCCGCCTACGAGCAGTACTTC.

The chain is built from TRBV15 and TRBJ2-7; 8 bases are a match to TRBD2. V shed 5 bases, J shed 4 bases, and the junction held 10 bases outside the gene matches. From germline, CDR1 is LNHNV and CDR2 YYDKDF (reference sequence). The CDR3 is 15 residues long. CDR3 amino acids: CATSVSGRAKYEQYF. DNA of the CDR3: TGTGCCACCAGCGTGAGCGGGAGAGCCAAATACGAGCAGTACTTC.

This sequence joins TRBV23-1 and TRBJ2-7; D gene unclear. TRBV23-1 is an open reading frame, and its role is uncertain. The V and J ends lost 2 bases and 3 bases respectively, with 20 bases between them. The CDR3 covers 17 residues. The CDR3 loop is CASSQISAVRLNYEQYF. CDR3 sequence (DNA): TGCGCCAGCAGTCAAATTTCGGCGGTCCGACTCAACTACGAGCAGTACTTC.

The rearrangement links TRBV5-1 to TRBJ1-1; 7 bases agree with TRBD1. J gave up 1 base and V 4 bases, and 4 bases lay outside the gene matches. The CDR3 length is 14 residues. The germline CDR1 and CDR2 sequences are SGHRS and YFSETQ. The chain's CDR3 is CASSQRTGNTEAFF. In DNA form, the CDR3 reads TGCGCCAGCAGCCAGCGGACAGGGAACACTGAAGCTTTCTTT.

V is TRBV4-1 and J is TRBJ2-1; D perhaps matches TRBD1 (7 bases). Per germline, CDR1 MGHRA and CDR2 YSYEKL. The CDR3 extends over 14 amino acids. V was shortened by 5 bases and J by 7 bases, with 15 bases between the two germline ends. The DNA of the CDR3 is TGCGCCAGCAGCAACGGGGACAGCGGGAATGAGCAGTTCTTC. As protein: CASSNGDSGNEQFF.

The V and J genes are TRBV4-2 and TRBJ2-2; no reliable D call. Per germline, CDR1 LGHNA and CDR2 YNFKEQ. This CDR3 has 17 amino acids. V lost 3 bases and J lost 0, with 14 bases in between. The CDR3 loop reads CASSQQTGTTNTGELFF. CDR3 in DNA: TGTGCCAGCAGCCAGCAGACTGGAACGACGAACACCGGGGAGCTGTTTTTT.

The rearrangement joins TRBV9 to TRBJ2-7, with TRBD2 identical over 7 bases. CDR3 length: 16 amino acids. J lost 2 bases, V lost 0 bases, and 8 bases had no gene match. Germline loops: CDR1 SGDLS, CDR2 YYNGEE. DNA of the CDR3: TGTGCCAGCAGCGTAGGGTGGTCTAGCGGCACCTACGAGCAGTACTTC. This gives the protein CASSVGWSSGTYEQYF.

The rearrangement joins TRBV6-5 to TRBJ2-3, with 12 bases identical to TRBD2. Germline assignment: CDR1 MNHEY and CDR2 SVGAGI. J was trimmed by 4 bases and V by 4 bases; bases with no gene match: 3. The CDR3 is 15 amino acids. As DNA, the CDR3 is TGTGCCAGCAGTTCGACTAGCGGGAGCGCAGATACGCAGTATTTT. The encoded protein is CASSSTSGSADTQYF.

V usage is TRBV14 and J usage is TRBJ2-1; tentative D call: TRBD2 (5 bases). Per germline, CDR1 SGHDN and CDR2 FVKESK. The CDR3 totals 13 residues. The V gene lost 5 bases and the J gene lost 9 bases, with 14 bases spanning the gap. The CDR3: CASSASRAGEQFF. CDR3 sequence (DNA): TGTGCCAGCAGCGCCTCTAGGGCGGGTGAGCAGTTCTTC. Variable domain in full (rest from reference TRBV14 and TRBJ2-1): EAGVTQFPSHSVIEKGQTVTLRCDPISGHDNLYWYRRVMGKEIKFLLHFVKESKQDESGMPNNRFLAERTGGTYSTLKVQPAELEDSGVYFCASSASRAGEQFFGPGTRLTVL.

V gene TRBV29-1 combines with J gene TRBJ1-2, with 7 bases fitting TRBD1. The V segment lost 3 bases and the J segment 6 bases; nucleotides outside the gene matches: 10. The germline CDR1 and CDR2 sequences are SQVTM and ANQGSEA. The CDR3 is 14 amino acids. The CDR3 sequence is CSVDLRQGVHGYTF. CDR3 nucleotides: TGCAGCGTTGATCTACGGCAGGGGGTACATGGCTACACCTTC. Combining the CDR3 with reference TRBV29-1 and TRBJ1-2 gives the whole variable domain SAVISQKPSRDICQRGTSLTIQCQVDSQVTMMFWYRQQPGQSLTLIATANQGSEATYESGFVIDKFPISRPNLTFSTLTVSNMSPEDSSIYLCSVDLRQGVHGYTFGSGTRLTVV.

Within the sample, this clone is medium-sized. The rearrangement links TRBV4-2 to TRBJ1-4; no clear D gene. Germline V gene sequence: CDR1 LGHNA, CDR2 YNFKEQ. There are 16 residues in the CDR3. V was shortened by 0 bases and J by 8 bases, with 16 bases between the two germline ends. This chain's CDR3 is CASSQDSTAGGEKLFF. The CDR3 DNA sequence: TGTGCCAGCAGCCAAGATTCAACTGCCGGAGGGGAAAAACTGTTTTTT.

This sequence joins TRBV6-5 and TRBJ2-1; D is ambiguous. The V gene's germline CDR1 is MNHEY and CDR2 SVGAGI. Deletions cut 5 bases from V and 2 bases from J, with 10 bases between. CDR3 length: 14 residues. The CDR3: CASSPLRTYNEQFF. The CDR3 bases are TGTGCCAGCAGTCCATTGCGGACCTACAATGAGCAGTTCTTC.

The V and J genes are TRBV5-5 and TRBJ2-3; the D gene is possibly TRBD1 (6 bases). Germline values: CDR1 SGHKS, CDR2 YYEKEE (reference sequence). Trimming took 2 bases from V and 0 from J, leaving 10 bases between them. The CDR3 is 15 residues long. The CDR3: CASSFYQGSTDTQYF. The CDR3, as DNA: TGTGCCAGCAGCTTCTACCAGGGGAGCACAGATACGCAGTATTTT.

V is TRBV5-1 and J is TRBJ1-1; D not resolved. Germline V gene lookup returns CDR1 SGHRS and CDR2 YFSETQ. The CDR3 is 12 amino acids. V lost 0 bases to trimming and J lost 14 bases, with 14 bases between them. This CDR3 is CASSLEAGRGFF. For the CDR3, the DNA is TGCGCCAGCAGCTTGGAGGCAGGCCGAGGGTTCTTT.

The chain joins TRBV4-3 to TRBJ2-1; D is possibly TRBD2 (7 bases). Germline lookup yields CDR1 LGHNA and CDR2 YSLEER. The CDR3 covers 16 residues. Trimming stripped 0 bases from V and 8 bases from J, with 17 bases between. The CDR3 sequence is CASSQDRVGEGDEQFF. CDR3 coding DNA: TGCGCCAGCAGCCAAGATCGGGTAGGGGAGGGGGATGAGCAGTTCTTC.

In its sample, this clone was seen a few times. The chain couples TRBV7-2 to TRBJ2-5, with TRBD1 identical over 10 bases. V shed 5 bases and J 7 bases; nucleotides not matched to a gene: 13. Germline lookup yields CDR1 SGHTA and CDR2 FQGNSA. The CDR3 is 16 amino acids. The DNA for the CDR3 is TGTGCCAGCAGCCATTTAGACAGGGGGCCTATATCGACCCAGTACTTC. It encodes CASSHLDRGPISTQYF.

The CDR3, as DNA: TGTGCCAGCTCACCACCGGCCGGACTAAATTCACCCCTCCACTTT. This translates into CASSPPAGLNSPLHF. The J gene is TRBJ1-6, the V gene TRBV18; D unresolved. The germline CDR1 and CDR2 sequences are KGHSH and LQKENI. The CDR3 has 15 residues. The V gene lost 0 bases and the J gene lost 7 bases, with 10 bases spanning the gap.

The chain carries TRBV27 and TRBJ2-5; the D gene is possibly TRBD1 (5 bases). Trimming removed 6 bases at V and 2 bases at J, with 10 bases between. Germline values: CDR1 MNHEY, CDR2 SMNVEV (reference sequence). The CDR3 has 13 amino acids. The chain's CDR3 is CASSHRQQETQYF. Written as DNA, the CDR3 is TGTGCCAGCAGCCACCGACAGCAAGAGACCCAGTACTTC.

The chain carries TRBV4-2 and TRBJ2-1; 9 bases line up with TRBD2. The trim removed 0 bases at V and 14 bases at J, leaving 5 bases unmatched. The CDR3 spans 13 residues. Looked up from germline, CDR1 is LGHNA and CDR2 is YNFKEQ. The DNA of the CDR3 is TGTGCCAGCAGCCAAGATCGGGTAGCGGGAGAGTTCTTC. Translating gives CASSQDRVAGEFF.